This T cell receptor beta chain was documented in a study of cytomegalovirus exposure and HLA in healthy donors. As for the study in general: The approximately 120 million unique TCR beta sequences, from roughly 170 million T cells, were found by an earlier analysis.

Overall study findings and caveats: Reported results showed that the classifier diagnosed cytomegalovirus status with high specificity and sensitivity. At a 0.05 false discovery rate, a later analysis found around 15,000 TCR beta sequences to be associated with HLA alleles. A likely sequencing artifact accounted for one observed cluster of highly shared sequence variants.

On this clone: No antigen is known for it.

PCR amplification relied on 60 Vbeta primers (plus 13 Jbeta primers). TCRdb keeps only in-frame clones here, not all; method: immunoSEQ multiplex PCR. The table includes 65,000 to 95,000 clones, around 73% detected once. The germline V gene has CDR1 MNHEY and CDR2 SVGAGI. Trimming cost V 6 bases and J 0 bases, with 15 bases left between them. This CDR3 is 15 amino acids long. The V call is TRBV6-5, the J call TRBJ2-7; tentative D call: TRBD1 (5 bases). The TCR comes from a man aged 45-65 years in good health and CMV-seronegative. What was sequenced was PBMCs. This CDR3 reads CASRTREGASYEQYF. CDR3 in DNA: TGTGCCAGCAGGACCAGGGAAGGCGCCTCCTACGAGCAGTACTTC.